Below, 9 T cell receptor beta chains from the same sample are listed, as sequenced in a study of blood T cell repertoires in COVID-19. The repertoire was sequenced with immunoSEQ multiplex PCR; TCRdb's copy has only in-frame clones and lacks some. The sample contains about 320,000 clones, 70% to 90% of which appear only once. Sequenced sample: peripheral blood. These receptors all stem from a human donor in a cohort sampled during active COVID-19.

This clone has a handful of counts. This rearrangement joins TRBV5-8 to TRBJ2-3; 7 nucleotides match TRBD1. Germline assignment: CDR1 SGHTS and CDR2 YDEGEE. With V trimmed by 3 bases and J by 2 bases, 6 bases remained unmatched. The CDR3 has 15 amino acids. The CDR3 loop is CASSSWTGSTDTQYF. The CDR3 nucleotides read TGTGCCAGCAGCTCCTGGACAGGATCCACAGATACGCAGTATTTT.

The rearrangement joins TRBV20-1 to TRBJ1-2; 10 bases agree with TRBD1. The CDR3 extends over 15 amino acids. Germline CDR1 is DFQATT and CDR2 is SNEGSKA (reference sequence). V shed 4 bases, J shed 2 bases, and the junction held 7 bases outside the gene matches. The CDR3 reads CSATDRDRGNYGYTF. The CDR3 DNA reads TGCAGTGCTACTGATCGGGACAGGGGAAACTATGGCTACACCTTC.

V and J are TRBV9 and TRBJ2-5; the D gene is possibly TRBD2 (6 bases). Germline-derived CDR1 and CDR2 are SGDLS and YYNGEE. This CDR3 is built from 13 residues. The germline V and J ends were trimmed by 2 bases and 2 bases, with 7 bases remaining between them. CDR3 in amino acids: CASSVEGQETQYF. As DNA, the CDR3 is TGTGCCAGCAGCGTGGAGGGGCAAGAGACCCAGTACTTC.

The J gene is TRBJ2-7, the V gene TRBV3-1 (or the pseudogene TRBV3-2); D remains ambiguous. The length of the CDR3 is 16 residues. V was clipped by 2 bases and J by 0 bases, with 14 bases between them. CDR1 is LGHDT, CDR2 YNNKEL, per germline (reference sequence). The CDR3 DNA reads TGTGCCAGCAGCCAACTCAGCAAGCGAAGCTCCTACGAGCAGTACTTC. As protein: CASSQLSKRSSYEQYF.

The chain employs TRBV28 and TRBJ2-4, with a possible D match to TRBD1 (5 bases). V was clipped by 3 bases and J by 13 bases, with 10 bases between them. This CDR3 has 11 amino acids. Germline CDR1 reads MDHEN; CDR2 reads SYDVKM. CDR3 loop: CASSLLQDQYF. The DNA for the CDR3 is TGTGCCAGCAGTTTGTTACAGGACCAGTACTTC. The whole variable domain, remainder taken from reference TRBV28 and TRBJ2-4, is DVKVTQSSRYLVKRTGEKVFLECVQDMDHENMFWYRQDPGLGLRLIYFSYDVKMKEKGDIPEGYSVSREKKERFSLILESASTNQTSMYLCASSLLQDQYFGAGTRLSVL.

The chain couples TRBV3-1 (or the pseudogene TRBV3-2) to TRBJ2-1, with 8 bases matching TRBD1. Germline loops: CDR1 LGHDT, CDR2 YNNKEL (reference sequence). Trimming at V came to 4 bases and at J to 9 bases, leaving 5 bases not matched to a gene. CDR3 length: 13 residues. CDR3 in amino acids: CASSLDRETEQFF. The DNA for the CDR3 is TGTGCCAGCAGCCTGGACAGGGAAACTGAGCAGTTCTTC.

This rearrangement joins TRBV10-3 to TRBJ1-6, with D hard to call. Germline CDR1 is ENHRY and CDR2 is SYGVKD. The ends were cut back, 0 bases at V and 0 bases at J, with 9 bases in the middle. This CDR3 spans 17 amino acids. The CDR3 DNA sequence: TGTGCCATCAGTGAGTCGGACTCCAGCTCCTATAATTCACCCCTCCACTTT. Protein: CAISESDSSSYNSPLHF.

This chain uses TRBV10-1 with TRBJ1-1, with D possibly TRBD1 on 6 matching bases. The CDR3 is 14 amino acids. Trimming stripped 6 bases from V and 5 bases from J, with 16 bases between. The germline V gene has CDR1 WNHNN and CDR2 SYGVQD (reference sequence). Here the CDR3 reads CASSRGSEKTEAFF. CDR3 DNA: TGCGCCAGCAGCAGGGGTTCGGAGAAAACTGAAGCTTTCTTT.

The genes are TRBV19 and TRBJ2-2; D is possibly TRBD1 (6 bases). This CDR3 comprises 15 residues. CDR1 LNHDA and CDR2 SQIVND come from the germline V gene (reference sequence). V lost 5 bases and J 6 bases, leaving 16 bases between the germline ends. Here the CDR3 DNA reads TGTGCCAGTAGTCAAAACAGGAAGGGGGCCGGGGAGCTGTTTTTT. It translates to CASSQNRKGAGELFF.